This T cell receptor (beta chain) was sequenced during a study of human T cells and chemical hapten exposure. Findings of the study overall: Given that the donors had alopecia, their immune response may differ from that seen in healthy people. Expanded TCRs showed more large CDR3 clusters than pre-sensitization or healthy control sets.

TCRdb independently ran MiXCR on the RACE reads; one entry per CDR3 protein. The data contain 360,000 or so distinct CDR3 sequences, 6% to 7% of them singletons. The time point denotes: patch test 2, 6 weeks after DPC sensitization. Treatment meaning: therapeutic diphenylcyclopropenone sensitization with weekly scalp DPC. Ten or more counts support this clonotype. What it binds is not known. The material sequenced was whole blood, taken in connection with sensitization to the hapten diphenylcyclopropenone (DPC). The receptor comes from a woman aged 18 to 35 with alopecia areata. Some clones in this sample may be carry-over from other donors' samples.

In DNA form, the CDR3 reads TGCGCCAGCAGCCAAGTCTTAGCCTTCTATGGCTACACCTTC. Its translation is CASSQVLAFYGYTF. V gene TRBV4-1 combines with J gene TRBJ1-2, with D hard to call. Germline V gene lookup returns CDR1 MGHRA and CDR2 YSYEKL. V was trimmed by 1 base and J by 4 bases, leaving 10 bases between them. The CDR3 is 14 residues long.